The T cell receptor (beta chain) described here comes from a study of vaccination and CD4 T cells after COVID-19. For the study at large: Sampling post-COVID took place a median around 91 days after diagnosis (range 35 to 161).

With respect to this clonotype: Its antigen remains unknown.

The CDR3 is 14 residues long. Germline CDR1 reads DFQATT; CDR2 reads SNEGSKA (reference sequence). The germline V and J ends were trimmed by 5 bases and 6 bases, with 17 bases remaining between them. Treatment indicated: approximately 9-day PBMC culture with coronavirus spike peptide pools or control peptides (ViraFEST assay). In the ViraFEST assay, peptide-pool expansion preceded TCR sequencing of expanded clonotypes. Peptide pools at around 9.6 ug/ml, together with roughly 10 IU/ml IL-2, were added to cultures of two million PBMCs per well. CD4+ T cells that had been cultured provided DNA sequenced with the Oncomine TCR Beta short-read assay. TCRdb re-called the PCR reads with MiXCR, one entry per CDR3 protein. The table records about 12,000 distinct CDR3 sequences, 53% of them present only once.

Sequencing was done on a sample of CD4+ T cells from blood, cultured in vitro. The source of this sequence is a human donor who had recovered from COVID-19. The gene calls are TRBV20-1 and TRBJ2-1; D remains unclear. DNA of the CDR3: TGCAGTGCTCCCATGTTAGGGTCCGCCAATGAGCAGTTCTTC. Translating it yields CSAPMLGSANEQFF.